Listed here is a single T cell receptor (beta chain). Its antigen is not known. V was clipped by 0 bases and J by 11 bases, with 13 bases between them. The CDR3 length is 12 residues. CDR1 and CDR2 from the germline V gene are GTSNPN and SVGIG (reference sequence). This entry is derived from a study of cytomegalovirus exposure and HLA in healthy donors. Findings and caveats of the study: A later analysis revealed that TCR association rates differed between HLA loci, peaking at DRB1 and bottoming out at HLA-C. According to the study, roughly 160 TCR beta chains were cytomegalovirus-associated. An analysis done earlier found most TCR beta V segments productive about 90% or about 30% of the time.

Use of 60 Vbeta and 13 Jbeta primers characterized the PCR. Some clones are missing from TCRdb's copy, which holds only in-frame ones; the method was immunoSEQ multiplex PCR. The sample shows about 190,000 clones, approximately 84% of them seen only once. Sequencing was done on a sample of PBMCs. The clonotype originates from a man between 50 and 59 years old in good health and CMV-seronegative. The chain joins TRBV30 to TRBJ1-1; D remains unclear. The CDR3 nucleotides are TGTGCCTGGAGTGTATCGGGAACAAAGGCTTTCTTT. Its protein is CAWSVSGTKAFF.